The 20 T cell receptor beta chains reported below all come from one sample, sequenced in a study of CD8 T cells in ankylosing spondylitis. TCRdb re-called the 5' RACE reads through MiXCR, storing one row per CDR3 protein. Of under 35,000 distinct CDR3 sequences listed, approximately 7.1% were seen once; the top ten hold about 10%. The specimen was blood, either unsorted or a sorted T cell fraction (not recorded which). Receptor source: a male donor with ankylosing spondylitis or in good health (not recorded which).

This clonotype appeared many times. The chain joins TRBV20-1 to TRBJ2-5; D unclear. Trimming removed 2 bases from V and 4 bases from J, with 11 bases in between. Looked up from germline, CDR1 is DFQATT and CDR2 is SNEGSKA (reference sequence). This CDR3 has 13 amino acids. This CDR3 is CSARNVQRETQYF. As DNA, the CDR3 is TGCAGTGCTAGAAATGTGCAGCGAGAGACCCAGTACTTC.

In DNA, the CDR3 is TGCAGTGCTAGAGCTGGACAGGGGGCTGGCGGGGAGCTGTTTTTT. It specifies CSARAGQGAGGELFF. V is TRBV20-1 and J is TRBJ2-2; 11 nucleotides match TRBD1. The V gene's germline CDR1 is DFQATT and CDR2 SNEGSKA (reference sequence). This CDR3 region has 15 residues. V trimming: 1 base; J trimming: 7 bases; junction bases outside the gene matches: 5.

The V call is TRBV28, the J call TRBJ1-1; D gene uncertain. The CDR3 has 14 amino acids. V lost 2 bases to trimming and J lost 3 bases, with 10 bases between them. The germline V gene has CDR1 MDHEN and CDR2 SYDVKM. The DNA of the CDR3 is TGTGCCAGCAGTTTAAGGTCCAGTCACACTGAAGCTTTCTTT. It translates to CASSLRSSHTEAFF.

This clonotype was seen repeatedly, ten times or more. CDR3 sequence reads: CASVEEGIEAFF. CDR3 DNA: TGTGCCAGCGTTGAGGAGGGTATTGAAGCTTTCTTT. The chain combines TRBV2 with TRBJ1-1; no reliable D call. CDR1 SNHLY and CDR2 FYNNEI come from the germline V gene. The ends were cut back, 8 bases at V and 7 bases at J, with 14 bases in the middle. The CDR3 is made up of 12 amino acids.

In this sample, this clonotype turned up many times. The chain has TRBV28 and TRBJ2-1; 10 nucleotides match TRBD2. Germline V CDR1 and CDR2: MDHEN, SYDVKM. CDR3 size: 16 residues. The V gene end was trimmed by 5 bases and the J gene end by 9 bases; junction bases not matched to a gene: 13. CDR3 sequence: CASSLQLAGSIGEQFF. CDR3 sequence (DNA): TGTGCCAGCAGTCTACAACTAGCGGGAAGTATAGGTGAGCAGTTCTTC.

This clonotype was found many times. V usage is TRBV4-1 and J usage is TRBJ2-2; D gene uncertain. Trimming removed 0 bases at V and 2 bases at J, with 7 bases between. Germline-derived CDR1 and CDR2 are MGHRA and YSYEKL. The CDR3 is 15 amino acids. DNA for the CDR3: TGCGCCAGCAGCCAAGAAGGCGCTAACACCGGGGAGCTGTTTTTT. Encoded protein: CASSQEGANTGELFF.

This clonotype came up many times. This chain links TRBV5-1 with TRBJ2-7; D perhaps matches TRBD2 (5 bases). This CDR3 spans 13 amino acids. Germline V gene data show CDR1 as SGHRS and CDR2 as YFSETQ. Trimming took off 0 bases at V and 6 bases at J, with 10 bases between the two ends. The CDR3 loop reads CASSLGESGEQYF. CDR3 DNA: TGCGCCAGCAGCTTGGGGGAGTCGGGCGAGCAGTACTTC.

The gene calls are TRBV20-1 and TRBJ2-7, with 9 bases that match TRBD2. The V segment lost 3 bases and the J segment 7 bases; nucleotides outside the gene matches: 10. Germline CDR1 and CDR2: DFQATT and SNEGSKA (reference sequence). CDR3 size: 14 residues. The CDR3 region is CSASGPGLAGEQYF. CDR3 sequence (DNA): TGCAGTGCTAGTGGACCGGGACTAGCTGGGGAGCAGTACTTC.

CDR3 loop: CASSLRPGNEQFF. As DNA, the CDR3 is TGTGCCAGCAGTTTAAGGCCCGGCAATGAGCAGTTCTTC. The chain employs TRBV12-3 or TRBV12-4 and TRBJ2-1; D uncertain. The CDR3 runs to 13 residues. V was shortened by 2 bases and J by 6 bases, with 8 bases between the two germline ends.

In this sample, this clonotype is medium-sized. The rearrangement uses TRBV12-3 or TRBV12-4 and TRBJ2-7; D may be TRBD2 (5 bases). This CDR3 has 15 residues. V was cut by 1 base and J by 5 bases, with 15 bases left in between. The CDR3 DNA reads TGTGCCAGCAGTTTAGGTGGAGACGGGAAGGACGAGCAGTACTTC. This codes for CASSLGGDGKDEQYF.

This clonotype was found many times. V and J are TRBV12-3 or TRBV12-4 and TRBJ1-5; the D gene is possibly TRBD1 (5 bases). The CDR3 extends over 15 amino acids. V was cut by 3 bases and J by 5 bases, with 14 bases left in between. This CDR3 reads CASSFGQRDHQPQHF. CDR3 DNA: TGTGCCAGCAGTTTCGGTCAAAGGGACCATCAGCCCCAGCATTTT.

This clonotype was detected ten times or more. This chain links TRBV20-1 with TRBJ2-5; 11 bases agree with TRBD2. This CDR3 has 18 residues. Germline CDR1 and CDR2: DFQATT and SNEGSKA (reference sequence). Trimming cost V 0 bases and J 4 bases; bases outside gene matches: 13. The CDR3 loop reads CSARDHTGLAEWGETQYF. CDR3 DNA: TGCAGTGCTAGAGATCATACGGGACTAGCGGAGTGGGGAGAGACCCAGTACTTC.

Ten or more counts support this clonotype. The chain couples TRBV7-2 to TRBJ2-1; 7 bases match TRBD2. The length of the CDR3 is 14 residues. The V and J ends lost 1 base and 8 bases, in that order; junction bases with no gene match: 5. Per the germline V gene, CDR1 is SGHTA and CDR2 is FQGNSA. CDR3 bases: TGTGCCAGCAGCTTAGGGGGAGGGCCCCATGAGCAGTTCTTC. Protein sequence: CASSLGGGPHEQFF.

This clonotype was recorded many times. The J gene is TRBJ2-7, the V gene TRBV6-1; weak D call: TRBD1 (6 bases). CDR1 is MNHNS and CDR2 is SASEGT in the germline V gene. V was cut by 3 bases and J by 2 bases, with 17 bases left in between. The CDR3 has 16 amino acids. The CDR3 is CASSDPTGRRTYEQYF. CDR3 DNA sequence: TGTGCCAGCAGTGACCCGACAGGTCGGAGAACCTACGAGCAGTACTTC.

The chain employs TRBV12-5 and TRBJ2-7; TRBD1 is a possible D gene (5 bases). CDR1 is LGHNT, CDR2 FRNRAP, per germline. This CDR3 has 14 amino acids. V was shortened by 7 bases and J by 5 bases, with 18 bases between the two germline ends. CDR3 nucleotide sequence: TGTGCTAGTGCCGACCCGGCCTGGGGCGACGAGCAGTACTTC. Its translation: CASADPAWGDEQYF.

Ten or more counts support this clonotype. The chain links TRBV6-1 to TRBJ2-7, with D maybe TRBD1 (6 bases). V was trimmed by 4 bases and J by 3 bases, leaving 19 bases between them. Germline CDR1 MNHNS, CDR2 SASEGT. The CDR3 covers 16 residues. The CDR3 DNA sequence: TGTGCCAGCAGTGCCCAGGGGACCGATGGGGACTACGAGCAGTACTTC. Its translation: CASSAQGTDGDYEQYF.

This clonotype turned up a few times. V and J are TRBV7-6 and TRBJ2-5; 7 bases agree with TRBD2. CDR1 is SGHVS, CDR2 FNYEAQ, per germline. The CDR3 has 15 amino acids. V shed 1 base and J 2 bases; nucleotides not matched to a gene: 4. CDR3 DNA: TGTGCCAGCAGCTTAGAGCGGACTAGTCAAGAGACCCAGTACTTC. This codes for CASSLERTSQETQYF.

This clonotype was seen at least ten times. CDR3 coding DNA: TGTGCCAGCTCACCAACGGGGCAGGGCACTGAAGCTTTCTTT. It encodes CASSPTGQGTEAFF. The rearrangement joins TRBV18 to TRBJ1-1; D is perhaps TRBD1 (5 bases). The CDR3 totals 14 residues. V lost 2 bases, J lost 4 bases, and 11 bases lay in between. The germline CDR1 and CDR2 sequences are KGHSH and LQKENI.

Ten or more counts support this clonotype. The chain carries TRBV10-1 and TRBJ2-1; TRBD2 agrees at 13 bases. The CDR3 consists of 15 residues. V trimming: 7 bases; J trimming: 5 bases; junction bases outside the gene matches: 5. Germline V gene lookup returns CDR1 WNHNN and CDR2 SYGVQD (reference sequence). The chain's CDR3 is CASNYGLAGDNEQFF. The CDR3 nucleotides are TGCGCCAGCAACTACGGACTAGCGGGAGACAATGAGCAGTTCTTC.

This clonotype was detected many times. This chain joins TRBV29-1 and TRBJ2-7; tentatively, D is TRBD1 or TRBD2 (5 bases each). Germline CDR1 SQVTM, CDR2 ANQGSEA. V shed 6 bases and J shed 5 bases, with 14 bases lying between them. The CDR3 covers 12 residues. The CDR3 bases are TGCAGCGTGGGGGTAGGGATCAACGAGCAGTACTTC. Its translation: CSVGVGINEQYF.